This TCR beta chain was recorded in a study of vaccination and CD4 T cells after COVID-19. Study-wide findings and caveats: Spike mono-reactive status applied to 304 of 307 vaccine-specific clones in convalescent patients.

With the Oncomine TCR Beta short-read assay, DNA from cultured CD4+ T cells was sequenced. TCRdb used MiXCR to reprocess the PCR reads, holding one entry per CDR3 protein. The sample shows about 22,000 distinct CDR3 sequences, 35% of them seen only once. This clonotype was seen more than once but under ten times. Its antigen is currently unknown. Germline assignment: CDR1 SEHNR and CDR2 FQNEAQ (reference sequence). The CDR3 runs to 14 residues. The V gene end was trimmed by 5 bases and the J gene end by 3 bases; junction bases not matched to a gene: 4. Sample time point: late sampling 161 to 241 days after vaccination in three convalescent patients. Treatment specified: roughly nine-day PBMC culture with coronavirus spike peptide pools or control peptides (ViraFEST assay). With peptide pools, ViraFEST first expanded antigen-specific T cells and afterwards sequenced their TCRs.

This chain links TRBV7-9 with TRBJ2-5; 9 bases agree with TRBD1. This receptor was taken from a human donor who had recovered from COVID-19. This specimen consisted of CD4+ T cells from blood, cultured in vitro, obtained about 7 months after SARS-CoV-2 vaccination. The DNA for the CDR3 is TGTGCCAGCAGCCAAGGGACAGGGAAAGAGACCCAGTACTTC. This translates into CASSQGTGKETQYF.